This TCR beta chain was observed in a study of blood T cell repertoires in COVID-19. This clone was counted between two and nine times. How the authors handled the data: Estimation of nucleated cell counts relied on the amplification of reference gene primers. Profiling relied on immunoSEQ multiplex PCR, and the TCRdb table lists in-frame clones only, not all of them. V, J and clone size reflect that table, while D and trimming were determined from the DNA. In the table there are approximately 90,000 clones, about 85% of which are singletons. Sequenced sample: peripheral blood. The sequence was obtained from a human donor in a cohort sampled during active COVID-19.

The CDR3: CASSPYPTEAFF. DNA for the CDR3: TGTGCCAGCAGTCCCTACCCGACTGAAGCTTTCTTT. The V call is TRBV28, the J call TRBJ1-1; D unclear. The V and J ends lost 5 bases and 5 bases respectively, with 9 bases between them. There are 12 residues in the CDR3. The germline gives CDR1 MDHEN, CDR2 SYDVKM.